This T cell receptor beta chain was obtained from a study of CD8 T cells in ankylosing spondylitis. Whole-study findings and limits: Among TCR beta sequences, a motif of eight highly homologous variants appeared characteristic of ankylosing spondylitis blood. Past studies reported some motif variants in reactive arthritis synovial fluid and blood. There was reportedly significant enrichment of clones that were disease-linked in matched ankylosing spondylitis synovial fluid. CD8+ disease-linked clones were present at relatively low frequencies in blood.

This clonotype has just a few counts. Its antigen is undetermined. A quantitative 5'-RACE method, one with molecular barcodes, was used to make TCR beta libraries. One entry per CDR3 protein, called by TCRdb with MiXCR from the 5' RACE reads. The sample lists about 800,000 distinct CDR3 sequences, approximately 10% occurring once. V was pared by 0 bases and J by 5 bases, with 9 bases of the junction left unmatched. This CDR3 has 16 residues. Germline V lookup: CDR1 DFQATT, CDR2 SNEGSKA (reference sequence). The chain links TRBV20-1 to TRBJ1-5, with 8 bases aligning to TRBD1. The sequenced material came from blood, either unsorted or a sorted T cell fraction (not recorded which). This sequence was found in a male donor with ankylosing spondylitis. The CDR3, as DNA: TGCAGTGCTAGAGACGTACGGACAGGGACTGATCAGCCCCAGCATTTT. Protein sequence: CSARDVRTGTDQPQHF.